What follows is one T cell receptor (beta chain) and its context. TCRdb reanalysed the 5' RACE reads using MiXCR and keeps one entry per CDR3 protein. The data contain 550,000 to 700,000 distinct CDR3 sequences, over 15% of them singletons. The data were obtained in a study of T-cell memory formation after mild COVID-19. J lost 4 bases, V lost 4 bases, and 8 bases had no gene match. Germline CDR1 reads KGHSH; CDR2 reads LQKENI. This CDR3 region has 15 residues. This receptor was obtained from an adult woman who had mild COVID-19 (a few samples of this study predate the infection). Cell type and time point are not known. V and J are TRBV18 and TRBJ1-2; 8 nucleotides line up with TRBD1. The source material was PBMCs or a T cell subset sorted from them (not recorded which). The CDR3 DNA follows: TGTGCCAGCTCACTGGCCGGGACAGGCACCTATGGCTACACCTTC. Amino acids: CASSLAGTGTYGYTF.